The 12 T cell receptor beta chains in this list originate from one sample, sequenced in a study of regulatory T cells in long-lasting Graves disease. Combining iRepertoire HTBI primers with Arm-PCR of CDR3 regions, the authors built TCR beta libraries. One entry per CDR3 protein results from TCRdb running MiXCR on the multiplex PCR reads. The table lists hundreds of thousands of distinct CDR3 sequences, roughly 16% of them singletons. Described time point: newly diagnosed GD, antithyroid drugs for less than 3 months. TCR sequences were obtained from RNA taken from PBMCs. These sequences were also reported in another study, on T cells in Graves' hyperthyroidism and ophthalmopathy.

Sequencing was performed on peripheral blood mononuclear cells (PBMCs), taken at new diagnosis, from a patient treated with antithyroid drugs. Source of these receptors: a woman between 25 and 40 years old with Graves disease.

This clonotype was seen a few times. This chain links TRBV4-1 with TRBJ2-7; 9 bases line up with TRBD1. CDR3 size: 14 residues. V dropped 3 bases and J dropped 3; count of bases not matched to a gene: 3. Germline CDR1 reads MGHRA; CDR2 reads YSYEKL. The chain's CDR3 is CASSQPDRGYEQYF. Here the CDR3 DNA reads TGCGCCAGCAGCCAGCCGGACAGGGGCTACGAGCAGTACTTC.

CDR3 coding DNA: TGCGCCAGCAGCCAAGACTCTAGCGGGTCCTACAATGAGCAGTTCTTC. It specifies CASSQDSSGSYNEQFF. V gene TRBV4-1 combines with J gene TRBJ2-1, with TRBD2 matching over 8 bases. V shed 0 bases, J shed 1 base, and the junction held 2 bases outside the gene matches. The CDR3 contains 16 residues. The germline V gene encodes CDR1 MGHRA and CDR2 YSYEKL.

This clonotype was observed many times. The V call is TRBV28, the J call TRBJ2-7; the match to TRBD2 covers 12 bases. Germline CDR1 reads MDHEN; CDR2 reads SYDVKM. J was trimmed by 5 bases and V by 7 bases; bases with no gene match: 6. There are 14 residues in the CDR3. The CDR3: CASNLAGGRHEQYF. The CDR3 nucleotides read TGTGCCAGCAACCTAGCGGGAGGGAGGCACGAGCAGTACTTC.

The chain joins TRBV18 to TRBJ2-7, with TRBD1 identical over 12 bases. This CDR3 contains 16 residues. Per the germline V gene, CDR1 is KGHSH and CDR2 is LQKENI. The J segment lost 1 base and the V segment lost 1 base, leaving 2 bases of the junction unmatched. CDR3 protein: CASSPLGQGASYEQYF. CDR3 bases: TGTGCCAGCTCACCACTGGGACAGGGGGCTTCCTACGAGCAGTACTTC.

This clonotype has a count of ten or more. This rearrangement joins TRBV24-1 to TRBJ2-7, with TRBD2 matching 8 bases. The germline CDR1 and CDR2 sequences are KGHDR and SFDVKD. J gave up 4 bases and V 3 bases, and 1 base lay outside the gene matches. The CDR3 has 13 amino acids. Here the CDR3 DNA reads TGTGCCACCAGTGATGGGACTAGATACGAGCAGTACTTC. Its protein product is CATSDGTRYEQYF.

This clonotype was counted only a few times. The V call is TRBV5-6, the J call TRBJ2-5; TRBD1 matches 9 bases. The CDR3 totals 14 residues. V gave up 5 bases and J gave up 4 bases; unmatched junction bases: 6. Germline V gene sequence: CDR1 SGHDT, CDR2 YYEEEE. The CDR3 DNA follows: TGTGCCAGCAGGGGGACAGGGATGGGAGAGACCCAGTACTTC. As protein: CASRGTGMGETQYF. Supplemented by reference TRBV5-6 and TRBJ2-5, the full variable domain reads DAGVTQSPTHLIKTRGQQVTLRCSPKSGHDTVSWYQQALGQGPQFIFQYYEEEERQRGNFPDRFSGHQFPNYSSELNVNALLLGDSALYLCASRGTGMGETQYFGPGTRLLVL.

This clonotype appeared many times. The chain carries TRBV6-1 and TRBJ1-5; D is ambiguous. The CDR3 consists of 13 residues. The V end lost 1 base, the J end lost 9 bases, and 10 bases lay between the germline ends. CDR1 is MNHNS and CDR2 is SASEGT in the germline V gene. The chain's CDR3 is CASSEEELRPQHF. The CDR3 DNA sequence: TGTGCCAGCAGTGAAGAGGAGCTTAGGCCCCAGCATTTT.

With respect to this clonotype: A much more abundant neighbour one base away suggests this may be a read error. J is TRBJ2-7 and V is TRBV5-1, with 9 bases matching TRBD1. This CDR3 is built from 13 residues. Germline assignment: CDR1 SGHRS and CDR2 YFSETQ. V trimming: 5 bases; J trimming: 7 bases; junction bases outside the gene matches: 7. As DNA, the CDR3 is TGCGCCAGCAGACAGGGGGCCAACAATGAGCAGTACTTC. It encodes CASRQGANNEQYF.

The chain carries TRBV20-1 and TRBJ2-1; 12 positions match TRBD2. Germline V gene sequence: CDR1 DFQATT, CDR2 SNEGSKA (reference sequence). This CDR3 region has 19 residues. The CDR3 region has the DNA TGCAGCAATTTGGGACTAGCGGGCCCATTAAGCCGCTCCTACAATGAGCAGTTCTTC. Amino acids: CSNLGLAGPLSRSYNEQFF.

V and J are TRBV7-9 and TRBJ2-1, with 10 bases lining up with TRBD2. CDR3 length: 17 residues. Losses at the gene ends were 1 base for V and 8 bases for J; bases not matched to a gene: 11. Germline V gene sequence: CDR1 SEHNR, CDR2 FQNEAQ (reference sequence). The CDR3 spells CASSLVSGTSDAHEQFF. As DNA, the CDR3 is TGTGCCAGCAGCTTAGTTTCCGGGACTAGCGATGCGCATGAGCAGTTCTTC. The variable domain in full, completed from reference TRBV7-9 and TRBJ2-1, reads DTGVSQNPRHKITKRGQNVTFRCDPISEHNRLYWYRQTLGQGPEFLTYFQNEAQLEKSRLLSDRFSAERPKGSFSTLEIQRTEQGDSAMYLCASSLVSGTSDAHEQFFGPGTRLTVL.

Many counts were recorded for this clonotype. The genes are TRBV28 and TRBJ2-7; TRBD1 matches 8 bases. V trimming: 6 bases; J trimming: 3 bases; junction bases outside the gene matches: 10. The CDR3 runs 15 residues. Germline V lookup: CDR1 MDHEN, CDR2 SYDVKM. This chain's CDR3 is CASSRTGSYYYEQYF. In DNA form, the CDR3 reads TGTGCCAGCAGCCGGACAGGGTCTTATTACTACGAGCAGTACTTC.

The table lists this clonotype with a few counts. The gene calls are TRBV7-9 and TRBJ2-5, with 8 bases that match TRBD1. V gave up 5 bases and J gave up 5 bases; unmatched junction bases: 13. CDR1 is SEHNR, CDR2 FQNEAQ, per germline (reference sequence). The CDR3 runs 16 residues. The CDR3 region is CASSRPVTGVRETQYF. In DNA, the CDR3 is TGTGCCAGCAGCCGCCCCGTGACAGGGGTAAGGGAGACCCAGTACTTC.